This T cell receptor beta chain appears in the sequencing data of a study of STAT5B mutations in CD4+ large granular lymphocyte leukemia. Measured with immunoSEQ multiplex PCR; TCRdb has only the in-frame clones, and not every one. The sample includes around 10,000 clones, roughly 80% of them seen just once. The CDR3 has 16 amino acids. Germline values: CDR1 SNHLY, CDR2 FYNNEI. With 5 bases clipped from V and 7 bases from J, the junction kept 16 bases outside the gene matches. The chain uses TRBV2 and TRBJ2-7; TRBD2 agrees at 8 bases. This sequence originates from a man in his 60s with CD4+ T-cell large granular lymphocyte leukemia. Sample: PBMCs. DNA of the CDR3: TGTGCCAGCAGTCACTCGGTACTACGGACTAGCCGAGAGCAGTACTTC. Its protein product is CASSHSVLRTSREQYF.